This TCR beta chain emerged from a study of CD8+ T cells in alopecia areata. Study results and caveats: Mice showed clearer TCR sharing than patients did, a gap that was possibly HLA-related.

CDR3 length: 14 amino acids. The germline CDR1 and CDR2 sequences are SGHDT and YYEEEE. V dropped 7 bases and J dropped 6 bases, with 14 bases sitting between them. A remark on this clone: Its specificity is not known.

RNA was extracted and reverse transcribed into cDNA as the sequencing template. Assay used: immunoSEQ multiplex PCR; TCRdb lists only in-frame clones, some missing. The sample holds more than 150,000 clones; around 55% are singletons and the top ten take 15% to 20%. The material sequenced was CD8+ T cells sorted from blood, taken at week 0. The chain links TRBV5-6 to TRBJ1-6; no definite D call. The TCR sequence derives from a human donor with alopecia areata. The CDR3 DNA is TGTGCCAGCGTCGACCGGGGATTTAATTCACCCCTCCACTTT. This gives the protein CASVDRGFNSPLHF.